This T cell receptor beta chain originates from a study of T cell repertoires in cytomegalovirus infection. Looking at the study overall: Recently identified HLA-C-restricted and well-studied HLA-B-restricted CMV epitopes were used. CMV infection together with matching HLA type was indicated by public TCR beta signatures.

The junction had 8 bases not matched to a gene; V was cut back by 8 bases and J by 5 bases. The CDR3 extends over 16 amino acids. Germline V gene data show CDR1 as KGHDR and CDR2 as SFDVKD. Study-wide findings and caveats: Clonotypes of TCR beta that were HLA-C-restricted and CMV-specific dominated the ex vivo response.

TCRdb used MiXCR to reprocess the reads, holding one entry per CDR3 protein. The sample yields 70,000 or so distinct CDR3 sequences, about 29% seen once. With regard to this clonotype: The antigen remains unidentified.

The starting material was CD8+ T cells from cultured PBMCs, obtained from culture after CMV antigen stimulation. This receptor was obtained from a human donor in good health (CMV status not recorded). Some clones in this sample may be carry-over from other donors' samples. The V gene is TRBV24-1, the J gene TRBJ1-6; 10 bases are shared with TRBD1. The CDR3 DNA reads TGTGCCACCACCGAAGGACAGGGGGTAGATAATTCACCCCTCCACTTT. It codes for CATTEGQGVDNSPLHF.